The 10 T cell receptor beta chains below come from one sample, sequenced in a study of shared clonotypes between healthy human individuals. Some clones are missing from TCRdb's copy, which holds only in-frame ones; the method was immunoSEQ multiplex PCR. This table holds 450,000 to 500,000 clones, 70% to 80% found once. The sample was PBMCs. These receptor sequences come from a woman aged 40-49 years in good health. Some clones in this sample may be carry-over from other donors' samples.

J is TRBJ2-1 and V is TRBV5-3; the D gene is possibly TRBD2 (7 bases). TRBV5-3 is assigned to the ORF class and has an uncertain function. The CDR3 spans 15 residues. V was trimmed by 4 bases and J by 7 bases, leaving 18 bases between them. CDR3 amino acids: CARSPTSEGGNEQFF. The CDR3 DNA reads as TGTGCCAGAAGCCCTACTAGCGAGGGGGGGAATGAGCAGTTCTTC.

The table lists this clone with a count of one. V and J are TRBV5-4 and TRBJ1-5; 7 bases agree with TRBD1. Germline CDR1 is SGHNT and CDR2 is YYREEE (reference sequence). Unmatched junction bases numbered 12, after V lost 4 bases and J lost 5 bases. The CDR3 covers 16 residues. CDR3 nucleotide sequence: TGTGCCAGCAGCCTGGGGGGGGACAGAGGAGATCAGCCCCAGCATTTT. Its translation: CASSLGGDRGDQPQHF.

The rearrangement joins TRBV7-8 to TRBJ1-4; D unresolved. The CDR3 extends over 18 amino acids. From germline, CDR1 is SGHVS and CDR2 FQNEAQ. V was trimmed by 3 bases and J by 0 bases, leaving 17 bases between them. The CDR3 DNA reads TGTGCCAGCAGCTTCTTCGGAGGGTTACTTGCAACTAATGAAAAACTGTTTTTT. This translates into CASSFFGGLLATNEKLFF.

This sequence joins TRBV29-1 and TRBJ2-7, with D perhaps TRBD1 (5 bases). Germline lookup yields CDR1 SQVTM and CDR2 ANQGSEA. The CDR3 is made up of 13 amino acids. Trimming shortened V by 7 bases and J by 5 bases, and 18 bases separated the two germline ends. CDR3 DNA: TGCAGCGCTGGGGCGGAAAAGGGAAACGAGCAGTACTTC. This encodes CSAGAEKGNEQYF.

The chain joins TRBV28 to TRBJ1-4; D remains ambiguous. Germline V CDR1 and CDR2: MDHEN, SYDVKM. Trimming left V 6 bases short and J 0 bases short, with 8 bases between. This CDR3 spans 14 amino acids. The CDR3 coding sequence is TGTGCCAGCAGCCGAATTGCAACTAATGAAAAACTGTTTTTT. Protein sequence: CASSRIATNEKLFF.

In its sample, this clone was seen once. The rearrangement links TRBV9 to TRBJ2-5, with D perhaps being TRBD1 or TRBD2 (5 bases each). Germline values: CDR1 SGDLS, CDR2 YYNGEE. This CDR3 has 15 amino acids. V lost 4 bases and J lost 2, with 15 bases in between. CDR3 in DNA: TGTGCCAGCAGCACCCGGGGACGGGGACAAGAGACCCAGTACTTC. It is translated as CASSTRGRGQETQYF.

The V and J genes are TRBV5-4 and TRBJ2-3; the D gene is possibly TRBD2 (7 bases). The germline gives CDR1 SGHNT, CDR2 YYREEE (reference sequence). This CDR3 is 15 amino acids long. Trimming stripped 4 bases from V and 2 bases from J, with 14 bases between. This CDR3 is CASSRGGANTDTQYF. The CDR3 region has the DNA TGTGCCAGCAGCCGAGGGGGGGCCAACACAGATACGCAGTATTTT.

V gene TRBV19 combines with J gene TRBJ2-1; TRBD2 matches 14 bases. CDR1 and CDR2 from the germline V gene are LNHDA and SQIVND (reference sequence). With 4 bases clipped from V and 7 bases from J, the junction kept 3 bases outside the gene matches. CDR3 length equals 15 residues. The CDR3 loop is CASSTGLAGENEQFF. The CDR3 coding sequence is TGTGCCAGTAGTACGGGACTAGCGGGAGAGAATGAGCAGTTCTTC.

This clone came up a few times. For the CDR3, the DNA is TGCGCCAGCAGCTTGCTGGGACATAGCAATCAGCCCCAGCATTTT. Translation gives CASSLLGHSNQPQHF. J is TRBJ1-5 and V is TRBV5-1; TRBD1 is a possible D gene (6 bases). Per the germline V gene, CDR1 is SGHRS and CDR2 is YFSETQ. V lost 1 base and J lost 0, with 8 bases in between. CDR3 length: 15 amino acids.

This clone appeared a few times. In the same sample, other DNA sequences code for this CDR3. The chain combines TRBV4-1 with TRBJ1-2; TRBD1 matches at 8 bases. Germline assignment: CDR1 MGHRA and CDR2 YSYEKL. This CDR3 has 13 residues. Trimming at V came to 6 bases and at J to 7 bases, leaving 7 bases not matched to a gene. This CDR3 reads CASRQTGEVGYTF. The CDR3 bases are TGCGCCAGCAGACAGACAGGGGAAGTTGGCTACACCTTC.